What follows is one TCR beta chain and its context. The antigen remains undetermined. This cohort consisted of healthy bone marrow donors. This entry belongs to a study of cytomegalovirus exposure and HLA in healthy donors. Overall study findings and caveats: The number of N-insertions in an Asian-associated ancestry cluster was reportedly below the approximately 700-donor mean in a later analysis.

Vbeta (60) and Jbeta (13) primers were used in the PCR. The assay was immunoSEQ multiplex PCR, and TCRdb's table has in-frame clones only and misses some. The repertoire has about 110,000 clones, 70% to 80% of them found once; the top ten carry approximately 0.8%. Losses at the gene ends were 5 bases for V and 3 bases for J; bases not matched to a gene: 0. Germline V gives CDR1 MDHEN, CDR2 SYDVKM. This CDR3 spans 12 amino acids. This clonotype originated in a boy younger than 18 in good health and CMV-seronegative. The sample comprised PBMCs. The chain employs TRBV28 and TRBJ1-2; 7 positions match TRBD1. CDR3 sequence (DNA): TGTGCCAGCAGTACAGGGGACTATGGCTACACCTTC. It encodes CASSTGDYGYTF.